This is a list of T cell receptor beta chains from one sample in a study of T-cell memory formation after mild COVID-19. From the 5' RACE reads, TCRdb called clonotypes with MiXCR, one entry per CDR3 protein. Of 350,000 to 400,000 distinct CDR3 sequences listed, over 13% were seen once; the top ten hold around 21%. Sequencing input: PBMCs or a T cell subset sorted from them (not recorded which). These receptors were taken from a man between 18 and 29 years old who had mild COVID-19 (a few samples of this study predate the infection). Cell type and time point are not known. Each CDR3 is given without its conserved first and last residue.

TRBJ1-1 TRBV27 ASGRGGSLNTEAF
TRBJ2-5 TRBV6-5 ASSPGLAGGPTETQY
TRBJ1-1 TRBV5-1 ASSLGRAAEAF
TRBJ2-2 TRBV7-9 ASSLPAGRQNTGELF
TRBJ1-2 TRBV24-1 ATSDPGQLIDGYT
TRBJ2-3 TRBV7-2 ASSPQSGLAGGRTDTQY
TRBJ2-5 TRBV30 AWSVPYLRETQY
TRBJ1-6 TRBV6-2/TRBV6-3 ASSYPVDNSPLH
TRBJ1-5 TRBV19 ASSIDRKQPQH
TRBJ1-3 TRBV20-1 SAQQGAGGNTIY
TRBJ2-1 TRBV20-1 SARDRGQGGPYNEQF
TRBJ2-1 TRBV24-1 ATSDNGLAGNEQF
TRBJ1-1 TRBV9 ASSVEPLGTEAF
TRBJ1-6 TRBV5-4 ASSSQGMRTPLH
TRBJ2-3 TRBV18 ASSPTSGGAADTQY
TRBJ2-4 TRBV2 AVQPGLGAKNIQY
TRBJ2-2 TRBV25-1 ASSVLGTGPTGELF
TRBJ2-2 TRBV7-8 ASREQGATDGELF
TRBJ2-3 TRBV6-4 ASSDGLATDTQY
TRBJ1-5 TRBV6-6 AISGQGEYQPQH
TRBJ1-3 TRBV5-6 ASSWGQGAAGNTIY
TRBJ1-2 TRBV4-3 ASSQDVVAPVNYGYT
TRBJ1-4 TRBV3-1 ASSYPGQGDEKLF
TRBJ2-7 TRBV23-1 ASTPIPPVVGGYEQY
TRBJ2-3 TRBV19 ASSNGQARNTQY
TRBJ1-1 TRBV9 ASSREGMNTEAF
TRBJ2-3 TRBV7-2 ASRGQSDTQY
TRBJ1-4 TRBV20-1 SAKGVRGEKLF
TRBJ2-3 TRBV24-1 ATWSHFADTQY
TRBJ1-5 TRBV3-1 ASSQSNLDQPQH
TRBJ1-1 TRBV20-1 SARQGSSNTEAF
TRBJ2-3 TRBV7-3 ASSFYGDGTQY
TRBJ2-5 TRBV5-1 ASRSGVGRQETQY
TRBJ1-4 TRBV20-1 SARVAEGGEKLF
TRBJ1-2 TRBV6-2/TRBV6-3 ASSPPGGFGYT
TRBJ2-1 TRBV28 ASSFGDGVSYNEQF
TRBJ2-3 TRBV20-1 SARARGGFRTDTQY
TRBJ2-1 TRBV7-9 ASSDTSGLRNEQF
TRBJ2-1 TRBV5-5 ASSLMPSGGDYNEQF
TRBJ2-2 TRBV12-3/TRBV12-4 ASSSAGHTGELF
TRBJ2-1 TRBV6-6 ASSTLWMGPQF
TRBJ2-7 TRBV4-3 ASSQTTGGAYEQY
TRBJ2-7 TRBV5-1 ASSSGLAGYYEQY
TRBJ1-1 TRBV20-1 SARRRGPSTEAF
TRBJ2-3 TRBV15 ATSREVKSTDTQY
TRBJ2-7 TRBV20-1 SATDVLSSYEQY
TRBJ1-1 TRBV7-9 ASSLGAGGGLMNTEAF
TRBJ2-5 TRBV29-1 SVDTTGWVEETQY
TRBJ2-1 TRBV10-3 AISPGTSGEYNEQF
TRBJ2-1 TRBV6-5 ASSYQGLRNEQF